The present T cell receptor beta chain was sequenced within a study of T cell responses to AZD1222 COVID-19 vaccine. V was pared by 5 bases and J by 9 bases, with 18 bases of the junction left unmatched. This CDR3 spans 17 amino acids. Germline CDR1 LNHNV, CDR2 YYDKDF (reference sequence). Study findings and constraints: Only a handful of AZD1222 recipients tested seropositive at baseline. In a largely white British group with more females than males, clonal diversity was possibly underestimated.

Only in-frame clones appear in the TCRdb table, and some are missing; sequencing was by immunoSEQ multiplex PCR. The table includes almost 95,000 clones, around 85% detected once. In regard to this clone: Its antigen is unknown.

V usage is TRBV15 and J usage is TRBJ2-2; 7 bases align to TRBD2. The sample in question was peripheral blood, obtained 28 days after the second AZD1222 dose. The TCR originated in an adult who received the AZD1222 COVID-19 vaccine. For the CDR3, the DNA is TGTGCCACCAGCGGCTGGGGTAGTAGCGGGCTAAAAAGGGAGCTGTTTTTT. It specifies CATSGWGSSGLKRELFF.